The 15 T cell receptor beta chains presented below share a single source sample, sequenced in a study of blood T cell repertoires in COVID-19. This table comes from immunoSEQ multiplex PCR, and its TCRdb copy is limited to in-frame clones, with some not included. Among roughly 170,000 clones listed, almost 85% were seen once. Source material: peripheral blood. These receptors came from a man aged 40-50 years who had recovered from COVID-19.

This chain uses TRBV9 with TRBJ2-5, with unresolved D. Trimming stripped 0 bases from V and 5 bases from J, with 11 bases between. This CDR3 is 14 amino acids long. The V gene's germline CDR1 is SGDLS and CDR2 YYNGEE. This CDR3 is CASSVASSEETQYF. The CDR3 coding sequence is TGTGCCAGCAGCGTAGCGTCCTCCGAGGAGACCCAGTACTTC.

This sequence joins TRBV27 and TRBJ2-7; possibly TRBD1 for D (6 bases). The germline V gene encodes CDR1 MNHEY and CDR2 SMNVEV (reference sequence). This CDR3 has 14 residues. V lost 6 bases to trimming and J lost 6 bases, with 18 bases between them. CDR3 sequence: CASRSQDSTLEQYF. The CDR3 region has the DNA TGTGCCAGCAGGAGCCAGGACAGTACTCTCGAGCAGTACTTC.

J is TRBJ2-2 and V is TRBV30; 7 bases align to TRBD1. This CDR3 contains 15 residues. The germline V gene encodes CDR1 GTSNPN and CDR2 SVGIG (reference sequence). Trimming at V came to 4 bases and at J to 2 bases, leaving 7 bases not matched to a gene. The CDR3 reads CAWTPQGGNTGELFF. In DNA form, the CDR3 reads TGTGCCTGGACCCCCCAAGGGGGCAACACCGGGGAGCTGTTTTTT.

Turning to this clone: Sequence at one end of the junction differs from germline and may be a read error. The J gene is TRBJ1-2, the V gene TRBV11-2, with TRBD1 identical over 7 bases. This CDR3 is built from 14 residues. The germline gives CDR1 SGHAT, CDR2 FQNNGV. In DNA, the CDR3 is TGTGCCAACAGCCCGGCTGGGACAGCCTCGGGCTACACCTTC. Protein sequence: CANSPAGTASGYTF.

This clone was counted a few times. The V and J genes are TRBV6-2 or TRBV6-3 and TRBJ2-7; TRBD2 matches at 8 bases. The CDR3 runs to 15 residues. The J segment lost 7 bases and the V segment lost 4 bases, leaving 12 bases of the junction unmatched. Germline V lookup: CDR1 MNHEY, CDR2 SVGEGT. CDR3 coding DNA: TGTGCCAGCAGTTGGGAGGGAGCGGGAGCGGGAGAGCAGTACTTC. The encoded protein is CASSWEGAGAGEQYF.

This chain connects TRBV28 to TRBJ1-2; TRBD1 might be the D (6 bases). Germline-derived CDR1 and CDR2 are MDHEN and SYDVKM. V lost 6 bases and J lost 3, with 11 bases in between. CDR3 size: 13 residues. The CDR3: CASRTGTHYGYTF. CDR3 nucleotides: TGTGCCAGCAGGACCGGGACACACTATGGCTACACCTTC.

CDR3 amino acids: CASRRGRGTDTQYF. The CDR3 nucleotides read TGTGCCAGCAGACGCGGGAGAGGCACAGATACGCAGTATTTT. This chain connects TRBV6-5 to TRBJ2-3; 7 bases agree with TRBD2. The CDR3 consists of 14 residues. After removal of 6 bases from V and 1 base from J, the junction contained 4 bases not matched to a gene. Per the germline V gene, CDR1 is MNHEY and CDR2 is SVGAGI.

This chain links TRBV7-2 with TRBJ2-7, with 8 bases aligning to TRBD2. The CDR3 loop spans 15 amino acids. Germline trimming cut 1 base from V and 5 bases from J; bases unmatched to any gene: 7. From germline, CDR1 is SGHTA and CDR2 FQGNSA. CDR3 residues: CASSLETAGADEQYF. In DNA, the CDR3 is TGTGCCAGCAGCTTAGAGACAGCGGGGGCGGACGAGCAGTACTTC.

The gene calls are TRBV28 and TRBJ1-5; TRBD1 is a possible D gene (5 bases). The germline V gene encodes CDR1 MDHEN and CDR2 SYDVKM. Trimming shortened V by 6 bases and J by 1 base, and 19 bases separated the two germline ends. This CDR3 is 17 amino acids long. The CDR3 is CASRFWEGRGSNQPQHF. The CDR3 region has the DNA TGTGCCAGCAGATTTTGGGAGGGACGAGGGAGCAATCAGCCCCAGCATTTT.

This CDR3 is CASSPPGLSAPYF. In DNA, the CDR3 is TGTGCCAGCTCACCACCGGGACTCTCGGCGCCGTACTTC. This chain connects TRBV18 to TRBJ2-7; weak D call: TRBD2 (6 bases). This CDR3 has 13 amino acids. Germline-derived CDR1 and CDR2 are KGHSH and LQKENI. V lost 0 bases and J 12 bases, leaving 15 bases between the germline ends.

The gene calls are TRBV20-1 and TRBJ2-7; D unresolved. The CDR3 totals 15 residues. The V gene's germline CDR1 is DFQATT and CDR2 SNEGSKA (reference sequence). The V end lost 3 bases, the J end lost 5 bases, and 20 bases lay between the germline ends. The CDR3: CSASPGPYLGDEQYF. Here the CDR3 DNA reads TGCAGTGCTAGTCCTGGCCCTTACCTAGGCGACGAGCAGTACTTC.

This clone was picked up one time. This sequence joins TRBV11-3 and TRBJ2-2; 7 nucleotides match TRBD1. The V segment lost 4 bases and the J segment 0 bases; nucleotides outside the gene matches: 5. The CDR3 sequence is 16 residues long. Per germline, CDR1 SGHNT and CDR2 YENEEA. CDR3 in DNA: TGTGCCAGCAGCTCGAGACAGGGTGCGAACACCGGGGAGCTGTTTTTT. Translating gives CASSSRQGANTGELFF. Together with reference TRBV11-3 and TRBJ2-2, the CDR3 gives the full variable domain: EAGVVQSPRYKIIEKKQPVAFWCNPISGHNTLYWYLQNLGQGPELLIRYENEEAVDDSQLPKDRFSAERLKGVDSTLKIQPAELGDSAVYLCASSSRQGANTGELFFGEGSRLTVL.

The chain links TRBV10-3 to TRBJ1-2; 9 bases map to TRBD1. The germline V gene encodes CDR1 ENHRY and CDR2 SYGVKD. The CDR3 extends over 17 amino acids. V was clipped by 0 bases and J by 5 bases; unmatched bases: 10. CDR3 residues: CAISESMGQGGFYGYTF. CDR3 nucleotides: TGTGCCATCAGTGAGTCGATGGGACAGGGTGGCTTTTATGGCTACACCTTC.

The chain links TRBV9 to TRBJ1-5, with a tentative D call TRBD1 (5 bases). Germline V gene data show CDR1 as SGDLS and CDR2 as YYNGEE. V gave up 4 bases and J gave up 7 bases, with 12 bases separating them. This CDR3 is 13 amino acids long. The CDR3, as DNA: TGTGCCAGCAGCCCCAGGGATGAGCAGCCCCAGCATTTT. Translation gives CASSPRDEQPQHF.

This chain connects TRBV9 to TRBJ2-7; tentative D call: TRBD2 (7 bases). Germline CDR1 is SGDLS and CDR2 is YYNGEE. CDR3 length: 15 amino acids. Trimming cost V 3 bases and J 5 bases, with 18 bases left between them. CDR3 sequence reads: CASSARGRGGDEQYF. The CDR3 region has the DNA TGTGCCAGCAGCGCTAGGGGCAGGGGAGGGGACGAGCAGTACTTC.